This TCR beta chain originates from a study of beta chain features in type 1 diabetes. The CDR3 consists of 16 residues. Germline loops: CDR1 SGDLS, CDR2 YYNGEE. In regard to this clone: Its antigen is unidentified. An end of the junction differs from the germline gene, which may be a read error. This specimen includes other DNA sequences encoding the same CDR3.

General observations from the study: Naive, central memory and Treg TCRB repertoires appeared more alike in patients than in healthy donors. A moderate, significant TCRB CDR3 shortening appeared in type 1 diabetes across four CD4+ subsets.

Expressed TCRB transcripts were sequenced, since all the RNA that had been isolated was reverse transcribed. Produced via immunoSEQ multiplex PCR; TCRdb's table is partial and in-frame only. The data show 93,000 or so clones, 25% to 35% seen once. The source is a woman under 30 with type 1 diabetes. The sample comprised central memory CD4+ T cells from blood. The gene calls are TRBV9 and TRBJ2-3; 13 nucleotides line up with TRBD2. The CDR3, as DNA: TGTGCCAGCAGCGTAGTGGGACTAGCGGGACGAGATACACAGTATTTT. It specifies CASSVVGLAGRDTQYF.